This T cell receptor beta chain was retrieved from a study of CD8 T cells in Susac syndrome. Germline values: CDR1 MGHRA, CDR2 YSYEKL. Trimming cost V 4 bases and J 2 bases; bases outside gene matches: 4. The CDR3 length is 14 residues. The RNA input was roughly 0.45 to 1 ug, and it was reverse transcribed with random hexamers. TCRdb itself ran the immunoSEQ multiplex PCR reads through MiXCR, one entry per CDR3 protein. Of about 430,000 distinct CDR3 sequences in the sample, 75% to 90% were seen once. The chain couples TRBV4-1 to TRBJ2-5; 7 positions agree with TRBD1. Sequenced sample: CD8+ T cells from PBMCs. This receptor was obtained from a human donor with multiple sclerosis. The CDR3 nucleotides read TGCGCCAGCAGCCGGACAGGTCTACAAGAGACCCAGTACTTC. It codes for CASSRTGLQETQYF.